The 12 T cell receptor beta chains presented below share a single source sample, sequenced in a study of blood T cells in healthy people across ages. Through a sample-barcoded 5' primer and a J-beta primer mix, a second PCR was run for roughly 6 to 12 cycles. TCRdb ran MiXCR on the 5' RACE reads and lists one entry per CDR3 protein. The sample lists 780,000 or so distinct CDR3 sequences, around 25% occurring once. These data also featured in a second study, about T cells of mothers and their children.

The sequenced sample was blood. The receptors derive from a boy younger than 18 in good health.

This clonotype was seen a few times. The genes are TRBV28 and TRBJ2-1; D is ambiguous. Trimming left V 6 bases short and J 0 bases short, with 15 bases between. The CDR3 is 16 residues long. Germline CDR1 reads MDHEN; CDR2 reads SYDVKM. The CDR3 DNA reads TGTGCCAGCAGCGAACTTAGAGTCAACTCCTACAATGAGCAGTTCTTC. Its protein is CASSELRVNSYNEQFF.

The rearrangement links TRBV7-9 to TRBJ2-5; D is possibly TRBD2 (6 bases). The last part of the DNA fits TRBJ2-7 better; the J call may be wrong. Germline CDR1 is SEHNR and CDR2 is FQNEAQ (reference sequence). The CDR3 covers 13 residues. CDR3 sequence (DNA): TGTGCCAGCAGCTTAGCGGGAGGCGGCGAGCAGTACTTC. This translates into CASSLAGGGEQYF.

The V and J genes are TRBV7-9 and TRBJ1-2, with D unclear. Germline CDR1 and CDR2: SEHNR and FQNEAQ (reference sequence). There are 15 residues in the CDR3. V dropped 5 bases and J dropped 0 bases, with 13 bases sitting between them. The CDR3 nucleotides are TGTGCCAGCAGCCTCCAGGCAGGCGCTAACTATGGCTACACCTTC. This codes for CASSLQAGANYGYTF.

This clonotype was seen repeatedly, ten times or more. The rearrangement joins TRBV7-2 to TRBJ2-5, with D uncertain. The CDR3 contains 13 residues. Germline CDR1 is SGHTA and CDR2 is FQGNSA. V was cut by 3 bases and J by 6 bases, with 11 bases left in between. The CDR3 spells CASSFSPGQTQYF. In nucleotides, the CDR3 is TGTGCCAGCAGCTTTTCCCCCGGGCAGACCCAGTACTTC.

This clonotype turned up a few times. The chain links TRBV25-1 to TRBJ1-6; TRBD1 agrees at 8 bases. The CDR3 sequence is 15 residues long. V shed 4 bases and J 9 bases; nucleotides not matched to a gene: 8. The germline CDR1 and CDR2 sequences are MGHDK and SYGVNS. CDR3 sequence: CASSALDRDGSPLHF. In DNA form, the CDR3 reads TGTGCCAGCAGTGCCTTGGACAGGGATGGTTCACCCCTCCACTTT.

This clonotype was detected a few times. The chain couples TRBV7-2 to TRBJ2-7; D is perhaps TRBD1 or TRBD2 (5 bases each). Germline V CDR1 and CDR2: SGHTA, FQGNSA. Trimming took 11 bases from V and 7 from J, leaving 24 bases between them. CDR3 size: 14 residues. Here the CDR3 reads CAATRGAGSREQYF. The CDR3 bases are TGTGCCGCCACCCGAGGGGCAGGGTCACGGGAGCAGTACTTC.

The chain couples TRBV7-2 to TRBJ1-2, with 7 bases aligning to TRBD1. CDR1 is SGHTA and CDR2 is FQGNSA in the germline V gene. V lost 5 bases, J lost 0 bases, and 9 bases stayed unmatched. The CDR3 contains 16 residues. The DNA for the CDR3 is TGTGCCAGCAGCCGTCCCGGGACAGCCTCTAACTATGGCTACACCTTC. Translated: CASSRPGTASNYGYTF.

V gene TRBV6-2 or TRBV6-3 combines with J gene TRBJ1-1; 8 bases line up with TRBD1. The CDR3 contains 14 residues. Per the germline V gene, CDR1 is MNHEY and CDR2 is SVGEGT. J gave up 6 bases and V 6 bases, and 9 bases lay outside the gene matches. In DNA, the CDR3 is TGTGCCAGCAGGGACAGGGACGGGGAGGCTGAAGCTTTCTTT. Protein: CASRDRDGEAEAFF.

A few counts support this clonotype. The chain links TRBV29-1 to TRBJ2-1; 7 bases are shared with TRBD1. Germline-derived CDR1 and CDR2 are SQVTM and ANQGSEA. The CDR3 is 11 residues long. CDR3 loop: CTGTVYNEQFF. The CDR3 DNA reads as TGCACGGGGACAGTCTACAATGAGCAGTTCTTC.

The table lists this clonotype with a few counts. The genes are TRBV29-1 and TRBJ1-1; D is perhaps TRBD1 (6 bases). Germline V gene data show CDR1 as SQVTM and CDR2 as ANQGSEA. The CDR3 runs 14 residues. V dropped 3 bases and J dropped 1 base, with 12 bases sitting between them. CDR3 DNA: TGCAGCGTTGATTTTAGACAGGCGAACACTGAAGCTTTCTTT. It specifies CSVDFRQANTEAFF.

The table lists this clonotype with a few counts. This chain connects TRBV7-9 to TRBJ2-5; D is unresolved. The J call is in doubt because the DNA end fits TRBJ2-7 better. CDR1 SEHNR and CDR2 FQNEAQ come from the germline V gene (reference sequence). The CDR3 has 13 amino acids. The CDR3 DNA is TGTGCCAGCAGCTTTAACTCTCCAGACGAGCAGTACTTC. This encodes CASSFNSPDEQYF.

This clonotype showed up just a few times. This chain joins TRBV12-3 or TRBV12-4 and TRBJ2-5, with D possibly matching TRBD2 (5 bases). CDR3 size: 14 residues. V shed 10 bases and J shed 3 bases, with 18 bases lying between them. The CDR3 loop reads CATTREWGEETQYF. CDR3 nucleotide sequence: TGTGCCACGACACGGGAATGGGGTGAAGAGACCCAGTACTTC.